The 16 T cell receptor beta chains given below trace back to one sample, sequenced in a study of blood T cell repertoires in COVID-19. Some clones are missing from TCRdb's copy, which holds only in-frame ones; the method was immunoSEQ multiplex PCR. The table has over 30,000 clones, approximately 85% seen once; the top ten hold 15% to 20%. The material sequenced was peripheral blood. The receptors come from a woman in her sixties or seventies with active COVID-19.

The gene calls are TRBV11-2 and TRBJ2-3, with TRBD2 matching 11 bases. The CDR3 covers 16 residues. Looked up from germline, CDR1 is SGHAT and CDR2 is FQNNGV. Unmatched junction bases numbered 3, after V lost 3 bases and J lost 1 base. In nucleotides, the CDR3 is TGTGCCAGCAGCTTCGGGACTAGCGGCCGCACAGATACGCAGTATTTT. Residues: CASSFGTSGRTDTQYF.

Points on this clone: It is unclear where the CDR3 begins or ends on the DNA, so no DNA is shown, and the CDR3 is as TCRdb lists it. This rearrangement joins TRBV30 to TRBJ1-2. Including both end residues, the CDR3 is 14 amino acids long. The germline gives CDR1 GTSNPN, CDR2 SVGIG (reference sequence). Here the CDR3 reads CAWSAGPDFRGYTF.

The chain carries TRBV27 and TRBJ2-1; 7 nucleotides line up with TRBD2. The germline V gene encodes CDR1 MNHEY and CDR2 SMNVEV (reference sequence). The J segment lost 5 bases and the V segment lost 4 bases, leaving 8 bases of the junction unmatched. The CDR3 consists of 15 residues. CDR3 DNA: TGTGCCAGCAGTTCCTTTAATAGCGGGCACAATGAGCAGTTCTTC. Translated, it gives CASSSFNSGHNEQFF.

CDR3 sequence (DNA): TGTGCCAGCAGCCTCGGGACAGGGGGCGCTGGCTACACCTTC. Protein product: CASSLGTGGAGYTF. The rearrangement joins TRBV3-1 (or the pseudogene TRBV3-2) to TRBJ1-2, with TRBD1 matching 12 bases. Germline V gives CDR1 LGHDT, CDR2 YNNKEL (reference sequence). Trimming removed 4 bases from V and 7 bases from J; junction bases left unmatched: 4. CDR3 length: 14 amino acids.

This chain connects TRBV19 to TRBJ1-3; D might be TRBD1 (5 bases). The V gene's germline CDR1 is LNHDA and CDR2 SQIVND (reference sequence). Trimming took off 5 bases at V and 2 bases at J, with 13 bases between the two ends. The CDR3 spans 15 residues. The DNA of the CDR3 is TGTGCCAGTAGTGATCGACAGAGAACTGGAAACACCATATATTTT. Protein: CASSDRQRTGNTIYF.

The gene calls are TRBV5-1 and TRBJ2-7; 8 nucleotides line up with TRBD1. Germline-derived CDR1 and CDR2 are SGHRS and YFSETQ. The CDR3 covers 14 residues. V lost 4 bases and J lost 0; bases outside the gene matches: 3. CDR3 in DNA: TGCGCCAGCAGCCGGGACAGGTCCTCCTACGAGCAGTACTTC. It codes for CASSRDRSSYEQYF.

The V and J genes are TRBV27 and TRBJ2-2; TRBD1 aligns across 9 bases. Germline V lookup: CDR1 MNHEY, CDR2 SMNVEV (reference sequence). The CDR3 runs 22 residues. J gave up 3 bases and V 10 bases, and 30 bases lay outside the gene matches. The CDR3 DNA is TGTGCCACCTCCCGGCAGTTTATCGGAAGGGGGGGACAGGGTTTTGACACCGGGGAGCTGTTTTTT. Its protein is CATSRQFIGRGGQGFDTGELFF.

The chain's CDR3 is CASSRDRGATDTQYF. The DNA of the CDR3 is TGTGCCAGCAGCCGAGACAGGGGAGCGACAGATACGCAGTATTTT. This chain links TRBV7-9 with TRBJ2-3; 8 bases align to TRBD1. J gave up 3 bases and V 5 bases, and 7 bases lay outside the gene matches. This CDR3 spans 15 amino acids. The germline V gene encodes CDR1 SEHNR and CDR2 FQNEAQ (reference sequence).

The chain employs TRBV7-9 and TRBJ2-3; D unclear. From germline, CDR1 is SEHNR and CDR2 FQNEAQ (reference sequence). Trimming took off 1 base at V and 0 bases at J, with 14 bases between the two ends. This CDR3 has 17 residues. The CDR3 reads CASSLVWAQTSTDTQYF. The CDR3 nucleotides read TGTGCCAGCAGCTTAGTATGGGCTCAAACTAGCACAGATACGCAGTATTTT. Together with reference TRBV7-9 and TRBJ2-3, the CDR3 gives the full variable domain: DTGVSQNPRHKITKRGQNVTFRCDPISEHNRLYWYRQTLGQGPEFLTYFQNEAQLEKSRLLSDRFSAERPKGSFSTLEIQRTEQGDSAMYLCASSLVWAQTSTDTQYFGPGTRLTVL.

The chain links TRBV4-2 to TRBJ1-1; perhaps TRBD1 as D (5 bases). The germline V and J ends were trimmed by 0 bases and 11 bases, with 19 bases remaining between them. CDR1 is LGHNA, CDR2 YNFKEQ, per germline. The CDR3 loop spans 15 amino acids. The CDR3 loop is CASSQDSAGGRVAFF. The DNA of the CDR3 is TGTGCCAGCAGCCAAGATTCCGCCGGGGGTAGGGTGGCTTTCTTT.

J is TRBJ1-1 and V is TRBV11-2; D possibly corresponds to TRBD1 (5 bases). Trimming left V 0 bases short and J 10 bases short, with 12 bases between. Germline assignment: CDR1 SGHAT and CDR2 FQNNGV. The CDR3 length is 13 residues. CDR3 sequence reads: CASSLEPQGSAFF. The CDR3 nucleotides read TGTGCCAGCAGCTTAGAACCCCAGGGATCAGCTTTCTTT.

The V and J genes are TRBV3-1 (or the pseudogene TRBV3-2) and TRBJ2-5; 7 bases agree with TRBD2. The CDR3 has 15 residues. CDR1 is LGHDT, CDR2 YNNKEL, per germline (reference sequence). Losses at the gene ends were 7 bases for V and 2 bases for J; bases not matched to a gene: 10. The CDR3 nucleotides read TGTGCCAGCACCCGGACTAGTTGGGGACAAGAGACCCAGTACTTC. Protein sequence: CASTRTSWGQETQYF.

This clone is classed as medium-sized. The J gene is TRBJ1-4, the V gene TRBV4-1; unclear D gene. The CDR3 has 17 residues. V was trimmed by 1 base and J by 0 bases, leaving 12 bases between them. CDR1 MGHRA and CDR2 YSYEKL come from the germline V gene. The CDR3 DNA sequence: TGCGCCAGCAGCCAAGGTGACTTCTCTGCAACTAATGAAAAACTGTTTTTT. Translated: CASSQGDFSATNEKLFF.

The chain links TRBV2 to TRBJ1-2, with D perhaps TRBD1 (5 bases). V was clipped by 9 bases and J by 7 bases, with 21 bases between them. Germline loops: CDR1 SNHLY, CDR2 FYNNEI. The CDR3 has 14 residues. The CDR3 DNA is TGTGCCAGTAAAGTTATGCAGGGTGAAAGTGGCTACACCTTC. This sequence encodes CASKVMQGESGYTF.

The DNA for the CDR3 is TGTGCCAGCAGCTCGTCCGACAGGGGCGATTACATTCAGTACTTC. It specifies CASSSSDRGDYIQYF. The chain uses TRBV7-2 and TRBJ2-4; 8 positions agree with TRBD1. The CDR3 sequence is 15 residues long. The V gene's germline CDR1 is SGHTA and CDR2 FQGNSA. The V and J ends lost 4 bases and 8 bases, in that order; junction bases with no gene match: 10.

This clone was counted a few times. The V call is TRBV4-1, the J call TRBJ2-7; 7 bases agree with TRBD1. V dropped 4 bases and J dropped 2; count of bases not matched to a gene: 11. The germline V gene has CDR1 MGHRA and CDR2 YSYEKL. The CDR3 length is 16 residues. CDR3 in amino acids: CASSLKGAGRTYEQYF. CDR3 bases: TGCGCCAGCAGCCTAAAGGGGGCAGGGAGAACCTACGAGCAGTACTTC.